Listed below are T cell receptor beta chains from one sample, sequenced in a study of post-analysis software for immune sequencing data. TCRdb re-called the PCR reads through MiXCR, storing one row per CDR3 protein. The table has about 820,000 distinct CDR3 sequences, roughly half seen once. Sample: blood. These TCRs come from a girl aged 10 to 17 with multiple sclerosis. CDR3s include the opening cysteine and the closing phenylalanine or tryptophan. The D gene is left open where the match is weak. Clone size is not always given. Where it is, it says once, few, many or a class for expanded clones.

V: TRBV20-1
D: NA
J: TRBJ2-7
size: NA
CDR3: CSARLGESSSYEQYF
DNA: TGCAGTGCCCGGCTCGGGGAGTCGAGCTCCTACGAGCAGTACTTC

V: TRBV5-1
D: NA
J: TRBJ2-3
size: NA
CDR3: CASSLGWVTDTQYF
DNA: TGCGCCAGCAGCTTGGGTTGGGTCACAGATACGCAGTATTTT

V: TRBV7-9
D: TRBD2
J: TRBJ2-5
size: NA
CDR3: CASSDAGGRETQYF
DNA: TGTGCCAGCAGTGACGCGGGAGGGCGGGAGACCCAGTACTTC

V: TRBV15
D: NA
J: TRBJ1-2
size: NA
CDR3: CATSRDTQALRGYTF
DNA: TGTGCCACCAGCAGAGATACGCAGGCCTTAAGGGGCTACACCTTC

V: TRBV7-6
D: NA
J: TRBJ2-7
size: NA
CDR3: CASSISGPGSYEQYF
DNA: TGTGCCAGCAGCATCTCGGGACCAGGCTCCTACGAGCAGTACTTC

V: TRBV28
D: NA
J: TRBJ2-1
size: NA
CDR3: CASSLGSVGGAPVEQFF
DNA: TGTGCCAGCAGTTTAGGCTCGGTTGGCGGGGCGCCGGTTGAGCAGTTCTTC

V: TRBV5-5
D: NA
J: TRBJ2-1
size: NA
CDR3: CASSLLQGGNEQFF
DNA: TGTGCCAGCAGCTTGCTACAGGGTGGTAATGAGCAGTTCTTC

V: TRBV2
D: TRBD2
J: TRBJ2-1
size: NA
CDR3: CASSHSGRAANEQFF
DNA: TGTGCCAGCAGCCATAGCGGGAGGGCCGCAAATGAGCAGTTCTTC

V: TRBV5-6
D: NA
J: TRBJ1-1
size: NA
CDR3: CASSPGTLLTNTEAFF
DNA: TGTGCCAGCAGCCCCGGGACACTACTTACGAACACTGAAGCTTTCTTT

V: TRBV4-1
D: TRBD1
J: TRBJ2-5
size: NA
CDR3: CASSPQGARGETQYF
DNA: TGCGCCAGCAGCCCACAGGGGGCGCGGGGAGAGACCCAGTACTTC

V: TRBV20-1
D: NA
J: TRBJ2-7
size: few
CDR3: CSARDSSSYEQYF
DNA: TGCAGTGCTAGAGATAGCAGTTCCTACGAGCAGTACTTC

V: TRBV20-1
D: NA
J: TRBJ2-1
size: NA
CDR3: CSAYSHEQFF
DNA: TGCAGTGCTTACTCCCATGAGCAGTTCTTC

V: TRBV29-1
D: NA
J: TRBJ1-2
size: NA
CDR3: CSAQPGDPEDYGYTF
DNA: TGCAGCGCCCAACCTGGGGATCCGGAAGACTATGGCTACACCTTC

V: TRBV29-1
D: NA
J: TRBJ1-1
size: few
CDR3: CSVETPGVHTEAFF
DNA: TGCAGCGTTGAAACCCCAGGGGTGCACACTGAAGCTTTCTTT